The 22 T cell receptor beta chains below come from one sample, sequenced in a study of T cells in localized non-small cell lung cancer. Using immunoSEQ multiplex PCR, the repertoire was profiled, and TCRdb retains in-frame clones only, with some absent. Of tens of thousands of clones in the sample, 75% to 90% were seen once. Sequences were derived from peripheral blood, sampled before any cancer treatment. The receptor set was obtained from a man aged 40 to 69 with stage I lung adenocarcinoma.

This chain links TRBV28 with TRBJ2-1; weak D call: TRBD2 (6 bases). Germline V CDR1 and CDR2: MDHEN, SYDVKM. The CDR3 is 15 amino acids. Trimming removed 5 bases at V and 0 bases at J, with 11 bases between. The CDR3: CASSPTRSSYNEQFF. CDR3 nucleotides: TGTGCCAGCAGTCCGACTAGGTCCTCCTACAATGAGCAGTTCTTC.

V gene TRBV29-1 combines with J gene TRBJ2-1; maybe TRBD2 (5 bases). This CDR3 spans 15 amino acids. Trimming took 1 base from V and 0 from J, leaving 10 bases between them. Germline V CDR1 and CDR2: SQVTM, ANQGSEA. The DNA for the CDR3 is TGCAGCGTTGAAGGAGGGCACCTCTCCTACAATGAGCAGTTCTTC. It translates to CSVEGGHLSYNEQFF.

The chain recombines TRBV9 with TRBJ1-2, with a weak D call TRBD1 (6 bases). The germline CDR1 and CDR2 sequences are SGDLS and YYNGEE. CDR3 size: 15 residues. V was shortened by 3 bases and J by 8 bases, with 20 bases between the two germline ends. CDR3 sequence (DNA): TGTGCCAGCAGCGCCTTTTCAGGGGCAAATGGCGGCTACACCTTC. This codes for CASSAFSGANGGYTF.

This clone was picked up a small number of times. The V and J genes are TRBV5-4 and TRBJ2-2; 8 bases fit TRBD1. The ends lost 4 bases at V and 3 bases at J; junction bases unmatched: 2. CDR1 and CDR2 from the germline V gene are SGHNT and YYREEE (reference sequence). The CDR3 spans 14 residues. CDR3 in DNA: TGTGCCAGCAGCGCGGGACAGGACACCGGGGAGCTGTTTTTT. Its protein product is CASSAGQDTGELFF.

The J gene is TRBJ1-1, the V gene TRBV19; 7 positions agree with TRBD1. CDR3 length: 13 residues. J gave up 2 bases and V 6 bases, and 3 bases lay outside the gene matches. Germline V gene data show CDR1 as LNHDA and CDR2 as SQIVND (reference sequence). The DNA for the CDR3 is TGTGCCAGTAGGGGGACAGAAAACACTGAAGCTTTCTTT. Protein product: CASRGTENTEAFF.

The chain carries TRBV4-1 and TRBJ2-1; maybe TRBD2 (6 bases). The CDR3 runs to 15 residues. The germline V gene encodes CDR1 MGHRA and CDR2 YSYEKL. V lost 3 bases, J lost 1 base, and 10 bases lay in between. The CDR3 bases are TGCGCCAGCAGCCACAGCGCGGGGTCCTACAATGAGCAGTTCTTC. This codes for CASSHSAGSYNEQFF.

This clone was recorded a few times. J is TRBJ2-3 and V is TRBV7-3; 8 bases map to TRBD2. This CDR3 is 15 amino acids long. The ends lost 2 bases at V and 4 bases at J; junction bases unmatched: 5. Per germline, CDR1 SGHTA and CDR2 FQGTGA. In DNA, the CDR3 is TGTGCCAGCAGCTTACTAGCGGGCTTCGCAGATACGCAGTATTTT. Amino acid sequence: CASSLLAGFADTQYF.

This rearrangement joins TRBV6-6 to TRBJ1-3, with a tentative D call TRBD1 (5 bases). Germline CDR1 and CDR2: MNHNY and SVGAGI (reference sequence). V lost 8 bases and J 2 bases, leaving 13 bases between the germline ends. CDR3 length: 14 amino acids. The CDR3 spells CASWGGNTGNTIYF. In DNA form, the CDR3 reads TGTGCCAGCTGGGGGGGTAACACTGGAAACACCATATATTTT.

The J gene is TRBJ2-2, the V gene TRBV4-3; 8 bases agree with TRBD1. This CDR3 spans 19 amino acids. Germline CDR1 reads LGHNA; CDR2 reads YSLEER. V trimming: 1 base; J trimming: 7 bases; junction bases outside the gene matches: 17. The CDR3, as DNA: TGCGCCAGCAGCCAAGCTCCACCGGGACAGGCCCTTTTGGGCGGGGAGCTGTTTTTT. It specifies CASSQAPPGQALLGGELFF.

The rearrangement uses TRBV5-6 and TRBJ2-2, with D hard to call. Germline assignment: CDR1 SGHDT and CDR2 YYEEEE. The CDR3 covers 14 residues. Trimming took 1 base from V and 6 from J, leaving 10 bases between them. As DNA, the CDR3 is TGTGCCAGCAGCTTGACAATTAGGGCCGGGGAGCTGTTTTTT. As protein: CASSLTIRAGELFF.

This chain uses TRBV5-4 with TRBJ2-7, with unresolved D. The V gene's germline CDR1 is SGHNT and CDR2 YYREEE (reference sequence). Trimming removed 4 bases at V and 7 bases at J, with 15 bases between. The CDR3 length is 13 residues. CDR3 sequence reads: CASSTGPPREQYF. The CDR3 DNA reads TGTGCCAGCAGCACCGGGCCGCCGAGGGAGCAGTACTTC. Full variable domain (remainder filled in from reference TRBV5-4 and TRBJ2-7): ETGVTQSPTHLIKTRGQQVTLRCSSQSGHNTVSWYQQALGQGPQFIFQYYREEENGRGNFPPRFSGLQFPNYSSELNVNALELDDSALYLCASSTGPPREQYFGPGTRLTVT.

The V call is TRBV15, the J call TRBJ2-1, with TRBD1 as a possible D gene (6 bases). The CDR3 extends over 15 amino acids. Germline CDR1 is LNHNV and CDR2 is YYDKDF (reference sequence). Trimming took off 1 base at V and 3 bases at J, with 10 bases between the two ends. CDR3 region: CATSRGQGIYNEQFF. The CDR3 DNA reads TGTGCCACCAGCAGAGGGCAGGGGATCTACAATGAGCAGTTCTTC.

The rearrangement links TRBV4-1 to TRBJ2-7, with TRBD1 matching 9 bases. The CDR3 spans 16 residues. The germline V gene encodes CDR1 MGHRA and CDR2 YSYEKL. With 3 bases clipped from V and 4 bases from J, the junction kept 10 bases outside the gene matches. The CDR3 protein is CASSQAPGQGVYEQYF. The CDR3, as DNA: TGCGCCAGCAGCCAGGCTCCGGGACAGGGCGTGTACGAGCAGTACTTC.

This clone appeared a few times. The genes are TRBV27 and TRBJ2-6, with 10 bases fitting TRBD1. V lost 7 bases, J lost 2 bases, and 8 bases stayed unmatched. Germline CDR1 reads MNHEY; CDR2 reads SMNVEV (reference sequence). The CDR3 is made up of 17 amino acids. The CDR3 DNA reads as TGTGCCAGCAAAGCAGACAGGGGGCGGGCTGGGGCCAACGTCCTGACTTTC. Translation gives CASKADRGRAGANVLTF.

The chain has TRBV19 and TRBJ2-3; no clear D gene. V lost 10 bases to trimming and J lost 1 base, with 12 bases between them. The CDR3 extends over 13 amino acids. In germline, CDR1 is LNHDA, CDR2 SQIVND (reference sequence). This CDR3 reads CATHARGTDTQYF. The CDR3 DNA reads as TGTGCCACGCACGCCCGGGGCACAGATACGCAGTATTTT.

The chain links TRBV7-2 to TRBJ2-7, with a tentative D call TRBD1 (7 bases). This CDR3 has 14 amino acids. The germline gives CDR1 SGHTA, CDR2 FQGNSA. Trimming stripped 5 bases from V and 5 bases from J, with 16 bases between. CDR3 nucleotides: TGTGCCAGCAGCGAGGGCGGAGGGGGCAACGAGCAGTACTTC. This codes for CASSEGGGGNEQYF.

The rearrangement joins TRBV7-9 to TRBJ1-4; 11 nucleotides agree with TRBD1. With 4 bases clipped from V and 3 bases from J, the junction kept 10 bases outside the gene matches. The germline V gene encodes CDR1 SEHNR and CDR2 FQNEAQ (reference sequence). The CDR3 consists of 18 residues. The CDR3 here is CASSSYRDRGFANEKLFF. The CDR3 DNA is TGTGCCAGCAGCTCCTACCGGGACAGGGGGTTTGCTAATGAAAAACTGTTTTTT.

The V and J genes are TRBV27 and TRBJ1-1, with a possible D match to TRBD1 (6 bases). Trimming shortened V by 8 bases and J by 0 bases, and 13 bases separated the two germline ends. This CDR3 is 14 amino acids long. Germline CDR1 and CDR2: MNHEY and SMNVEV (reference sequence). The CDR3 loop reads CASCKGQMNTEAFF. Written as DNA, the CDR3 is TGTGCCAGCTGTAAAGGACAGATGAACACTGAAGCTTTCTTT.

V is TRBV9 and J is TRBJ2-5; 7 nucleotides agree with TRBD1. The CDR3 contains 14 residues. Germline CDR1 SGDLS, CDR2 YYNGEE. Trimming took 4 bases from V and 5 from J; bases not matched to a gene: 8. CDR3 sequence (DNA): TGTGCCAGCAGCCGGTCGACAGGGCCGGAGACCCAGTACTTC. Encoded protein: CASSRSTGPETQYF. Complete variable domain (other parts from reference TRBV9 and TRBJ2-5): DSGVTQTPKHLITATGQRVTLRCSPRSGDLSVYWYQQSLDQGLQFLIQYYNGEERAKGNILERFSAQQFPDLHSELNLSSLELGDSALYFCASSRSTGPETQYFGPGTRLLVL.

The chain uses TRBV9 and TRBJ1-1; TRBD1 is a possible D gene (5 bases). V was clipped by 4 bases and J by 4 bases, with 14 bases between them. CDR1 SGDLS and CDR2 YYNGEE come from the germline V gene. The CDR3 loop spans 14 amino acids. The CDR3, as DNA: TGTGCCAGCAGCCCAGGGCGGGGTACCACTGAAGCTTTCTTT. Translated, it gives CASSPGRGTTEAFF.

This clone has just one count. The rearrangement uses TRBV5-5 and TRBJ2-7; 9 nucleotides agree with TRBD1. The CDR3 has 15 residues. V gave up 4 bases and J gave up 5 bases; unmatched junction bases: 10. CDR1 is SGHKS and CDR2 is YYEKEE in the germline V gene (reference sequence). The CDR3: CASSQIPGQGNEQYF. CDR3 DNA sequence: TGTGCCAGCAGCCAAATCCCGGGACAGGGAAACGAGCAGTACTTC.

The chain is built from TRBV7-8 and TRBJ1-1; D gene unclear. The V gene lost 3 bases and the J gene lost 4 bases, with 15 bases spanning the gap. This CDR3 contains 15 residues. Per germline, CDR1 SGHVS and CDR2 FQNEAQ. The CDR3 is CASSLAFGPSTEAFF. CDR3 DNA: TGTGCCAGCAGCTTGGCATTCGGGCCGAGCACTGAAGCTTTCTTT.